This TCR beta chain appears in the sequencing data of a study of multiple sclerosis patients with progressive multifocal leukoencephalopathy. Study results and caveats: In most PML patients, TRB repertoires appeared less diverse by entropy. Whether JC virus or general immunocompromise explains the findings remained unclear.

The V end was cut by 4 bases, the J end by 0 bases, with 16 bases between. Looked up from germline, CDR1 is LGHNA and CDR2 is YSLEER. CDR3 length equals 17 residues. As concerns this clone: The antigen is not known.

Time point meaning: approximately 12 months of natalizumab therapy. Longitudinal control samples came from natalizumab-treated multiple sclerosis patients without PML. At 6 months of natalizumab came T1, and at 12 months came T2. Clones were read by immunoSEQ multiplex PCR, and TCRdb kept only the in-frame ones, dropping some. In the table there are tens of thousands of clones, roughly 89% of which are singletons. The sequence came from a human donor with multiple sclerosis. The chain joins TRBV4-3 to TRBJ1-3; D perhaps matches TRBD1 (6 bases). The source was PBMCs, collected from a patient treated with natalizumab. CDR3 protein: CASSPQTTGSSGNTIYF. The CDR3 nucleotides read TGCGCCAGCAGCCCGCAAACCACAGGGAGCTCTGGAAACACCATATATTTT.